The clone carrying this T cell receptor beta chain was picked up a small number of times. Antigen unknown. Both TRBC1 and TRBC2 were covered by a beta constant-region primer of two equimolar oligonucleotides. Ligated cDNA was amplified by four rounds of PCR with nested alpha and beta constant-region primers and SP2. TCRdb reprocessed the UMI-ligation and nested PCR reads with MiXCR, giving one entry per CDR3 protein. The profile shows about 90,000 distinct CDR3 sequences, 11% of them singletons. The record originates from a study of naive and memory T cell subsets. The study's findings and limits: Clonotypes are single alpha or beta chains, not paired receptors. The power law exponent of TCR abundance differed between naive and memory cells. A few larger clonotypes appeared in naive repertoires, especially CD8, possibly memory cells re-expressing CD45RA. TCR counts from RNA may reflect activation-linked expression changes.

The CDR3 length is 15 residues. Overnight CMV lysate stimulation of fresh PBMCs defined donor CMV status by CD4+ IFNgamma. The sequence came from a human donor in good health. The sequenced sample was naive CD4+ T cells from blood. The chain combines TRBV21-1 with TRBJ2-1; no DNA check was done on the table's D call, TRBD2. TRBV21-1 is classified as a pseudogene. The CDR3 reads CASSRKGLGGNEQFF. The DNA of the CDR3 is TGTGCCAGCAGCAGAAAGGGACTAGGAGGCAATGAGCAGTTCTTC.